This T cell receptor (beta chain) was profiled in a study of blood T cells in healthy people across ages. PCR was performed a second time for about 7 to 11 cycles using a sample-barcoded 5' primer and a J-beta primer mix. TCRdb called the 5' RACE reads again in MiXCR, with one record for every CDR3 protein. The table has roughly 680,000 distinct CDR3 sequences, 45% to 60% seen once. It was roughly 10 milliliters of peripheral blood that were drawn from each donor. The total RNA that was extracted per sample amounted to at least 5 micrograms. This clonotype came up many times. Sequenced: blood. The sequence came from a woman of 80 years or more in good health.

The CDR3 loop is CASSPVAVLNEQFF. CDR3 in DNA: TGCGCCAGCAGCCCCGTGGCTGTCTTAAATGAGCAGTTCTTC. The chain couples TRBV5-1 to TRBJ2-1; no reliable D call. Germline CDR1 reads SGHRS; CDR2 reads YFSETQ. The V end was cut by 4 bases, the J end by 7 bases, with 15 bases between. This CDR3 is 14 amino acids long.